The clone carrying this T cell receptor beta chain was counted only a few times. TCRdb re-derived calls from the RT-PCR reads in MiXCR, one entry per CDR3 protein. The sample yields about 700,000 distinct CDR3 sequences, over 12% seen once. V was pared by 1 base and J by 2 bases, with 6 bases of the junction left unmatched. Per the germline V gene, CDR1 is LGHNA and CDR2 is YSLEER. The CDR3 is made up of 16 amino acids. The sample was memory CD4+ T cells from blood. The chain recombines TRBV4-3 with TRBJ2-3; 7 bases match TRBD2. This sequence originates from a female donor in good health, serving as a healthy control. CDR3 loop: CASSQVPAGNTDTQYF. The DNA of the CDR3 is TGCGCCAGCAGCCAAGTCCCAGCGGGGAACACAGATACGCAGTATTTT.